This TCR beta chain comes out of a study of graft-versus-host responses after intestinal transplantation. On the study more broadly: Each recipient received a multivisceral, liver-intestinal, or isolated intestinal graft.

Data came from immunoSEQ multiplex PCR; TCRdb stores just in-frame clones and leaves some out. Of just over 20,000 clones in the sample, roughly nine tenths are singletons; the top ten hold just over 5%. Germline CDR1 is SGHDN and CDR2 is FVKESK. The germline V and J ends were trimmed by 4 bases and 5 bases, with 12 bases remaining between them. There are 13 residues in the CDR3. The clonotype comes from a human patient who received an intestinal transplant, so some T cells may come from the graft donor. J is TRBJ2-7 and V is TRBV14; D is unclear. The starting material was PBMCs, obtained about 69 days after intestinal transplantation. The CDR3 spells CASSPRLRHEQYF. The CDR3 DNA sequence: TGTGCCAGCAGCCCCAGGTTACGGCACGAGCAGTACTTC. Based on the CDR3 plus reference TRBV14 and TRBJ2-7, the full variable domain is EAGVTQFPSHSVIEKGQTVTLRCDPISGHDNLYWYRRVMGKEIKFLLHFVKESKQDESGMPNNRFLAERTGGTYSTLKVQPAELEDSGVYFCASSPRLRHEQYFGPGTRLTVT.